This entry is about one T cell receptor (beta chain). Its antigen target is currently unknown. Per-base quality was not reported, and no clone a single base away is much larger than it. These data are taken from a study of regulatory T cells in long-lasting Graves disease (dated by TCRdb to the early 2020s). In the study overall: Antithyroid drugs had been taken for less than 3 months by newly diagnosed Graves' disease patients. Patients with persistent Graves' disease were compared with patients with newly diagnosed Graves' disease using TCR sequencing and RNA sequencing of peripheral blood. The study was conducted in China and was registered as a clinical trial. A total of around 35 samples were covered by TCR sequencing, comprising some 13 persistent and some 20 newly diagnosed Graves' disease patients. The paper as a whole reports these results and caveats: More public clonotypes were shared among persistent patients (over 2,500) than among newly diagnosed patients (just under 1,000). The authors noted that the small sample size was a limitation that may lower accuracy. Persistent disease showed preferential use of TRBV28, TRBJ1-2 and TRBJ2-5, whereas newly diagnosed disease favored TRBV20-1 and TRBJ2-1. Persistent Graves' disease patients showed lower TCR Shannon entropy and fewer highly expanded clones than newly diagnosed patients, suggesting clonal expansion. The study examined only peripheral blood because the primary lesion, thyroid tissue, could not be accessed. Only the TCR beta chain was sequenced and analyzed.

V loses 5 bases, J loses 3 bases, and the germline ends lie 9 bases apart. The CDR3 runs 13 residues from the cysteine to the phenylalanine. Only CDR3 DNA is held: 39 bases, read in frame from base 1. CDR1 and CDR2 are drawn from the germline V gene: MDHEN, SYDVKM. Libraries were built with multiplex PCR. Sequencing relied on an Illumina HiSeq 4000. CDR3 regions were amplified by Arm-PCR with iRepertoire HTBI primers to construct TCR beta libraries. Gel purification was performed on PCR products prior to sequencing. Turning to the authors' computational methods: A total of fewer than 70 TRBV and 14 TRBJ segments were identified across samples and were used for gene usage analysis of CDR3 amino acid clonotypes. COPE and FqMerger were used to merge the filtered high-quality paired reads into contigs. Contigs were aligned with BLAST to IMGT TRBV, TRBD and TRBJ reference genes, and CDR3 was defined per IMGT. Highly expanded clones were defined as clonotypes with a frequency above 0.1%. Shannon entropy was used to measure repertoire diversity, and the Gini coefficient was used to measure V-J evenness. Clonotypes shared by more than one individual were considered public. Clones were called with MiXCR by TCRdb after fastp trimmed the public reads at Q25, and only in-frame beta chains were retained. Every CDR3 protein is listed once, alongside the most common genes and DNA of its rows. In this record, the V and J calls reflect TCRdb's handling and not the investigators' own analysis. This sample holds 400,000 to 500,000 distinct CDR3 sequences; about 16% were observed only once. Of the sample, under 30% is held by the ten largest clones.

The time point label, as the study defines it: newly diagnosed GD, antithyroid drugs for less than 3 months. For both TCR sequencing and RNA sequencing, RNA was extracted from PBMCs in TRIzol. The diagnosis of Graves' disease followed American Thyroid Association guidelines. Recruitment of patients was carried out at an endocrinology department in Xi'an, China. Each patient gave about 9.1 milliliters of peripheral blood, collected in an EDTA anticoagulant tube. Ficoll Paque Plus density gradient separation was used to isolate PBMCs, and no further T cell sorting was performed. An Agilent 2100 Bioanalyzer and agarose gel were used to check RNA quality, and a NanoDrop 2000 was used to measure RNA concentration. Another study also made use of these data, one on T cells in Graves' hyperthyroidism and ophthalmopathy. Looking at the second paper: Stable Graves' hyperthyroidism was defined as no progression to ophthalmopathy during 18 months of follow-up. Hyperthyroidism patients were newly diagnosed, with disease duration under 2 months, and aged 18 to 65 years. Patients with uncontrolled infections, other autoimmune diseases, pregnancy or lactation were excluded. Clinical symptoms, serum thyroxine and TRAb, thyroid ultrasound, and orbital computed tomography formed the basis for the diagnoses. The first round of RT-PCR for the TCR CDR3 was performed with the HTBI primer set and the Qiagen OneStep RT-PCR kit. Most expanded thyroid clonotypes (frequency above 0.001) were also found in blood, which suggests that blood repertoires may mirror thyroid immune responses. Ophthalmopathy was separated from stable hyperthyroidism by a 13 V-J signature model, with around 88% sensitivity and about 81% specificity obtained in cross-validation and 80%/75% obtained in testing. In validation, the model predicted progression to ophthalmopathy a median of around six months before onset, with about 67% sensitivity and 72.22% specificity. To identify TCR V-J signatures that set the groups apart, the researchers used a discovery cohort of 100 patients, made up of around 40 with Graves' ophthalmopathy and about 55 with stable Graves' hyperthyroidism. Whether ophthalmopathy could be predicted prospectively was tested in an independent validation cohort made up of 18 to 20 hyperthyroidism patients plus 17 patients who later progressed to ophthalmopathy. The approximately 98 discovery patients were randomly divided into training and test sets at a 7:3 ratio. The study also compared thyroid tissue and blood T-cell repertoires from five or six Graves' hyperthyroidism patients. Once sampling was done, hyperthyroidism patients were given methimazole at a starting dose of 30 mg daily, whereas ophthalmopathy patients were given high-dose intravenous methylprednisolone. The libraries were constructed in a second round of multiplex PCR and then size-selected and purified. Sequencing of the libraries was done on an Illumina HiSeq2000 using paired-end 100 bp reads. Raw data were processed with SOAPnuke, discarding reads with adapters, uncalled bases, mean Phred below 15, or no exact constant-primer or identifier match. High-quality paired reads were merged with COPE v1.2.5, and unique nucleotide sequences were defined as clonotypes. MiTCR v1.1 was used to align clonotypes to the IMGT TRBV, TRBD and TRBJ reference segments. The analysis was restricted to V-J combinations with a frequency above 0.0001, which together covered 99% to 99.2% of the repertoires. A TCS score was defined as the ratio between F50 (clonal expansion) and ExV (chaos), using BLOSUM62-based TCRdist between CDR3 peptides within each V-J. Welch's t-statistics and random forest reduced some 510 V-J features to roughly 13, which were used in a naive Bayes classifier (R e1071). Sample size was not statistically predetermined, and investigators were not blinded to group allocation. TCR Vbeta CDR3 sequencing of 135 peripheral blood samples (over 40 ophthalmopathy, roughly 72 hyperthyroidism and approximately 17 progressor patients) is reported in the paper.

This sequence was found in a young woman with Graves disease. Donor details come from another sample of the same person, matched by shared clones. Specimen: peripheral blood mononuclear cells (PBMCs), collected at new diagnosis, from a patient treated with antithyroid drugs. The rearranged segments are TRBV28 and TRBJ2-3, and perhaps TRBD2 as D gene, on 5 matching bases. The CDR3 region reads CASSRTRTDTQYF. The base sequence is TGTGCCAGCAGTAGAACTAGGACAGATACGCAGTATTTT.